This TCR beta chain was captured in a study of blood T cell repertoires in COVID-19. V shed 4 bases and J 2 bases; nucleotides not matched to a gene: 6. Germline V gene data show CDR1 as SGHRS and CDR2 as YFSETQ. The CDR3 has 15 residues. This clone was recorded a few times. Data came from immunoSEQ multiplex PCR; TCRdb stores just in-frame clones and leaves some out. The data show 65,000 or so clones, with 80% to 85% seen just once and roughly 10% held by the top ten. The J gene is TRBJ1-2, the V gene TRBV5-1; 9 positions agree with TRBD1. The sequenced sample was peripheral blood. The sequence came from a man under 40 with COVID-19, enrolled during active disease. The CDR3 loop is CASSAGTGSNYGYTF. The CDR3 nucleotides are TGCGCCAGCAGCGCGGGGACAGGGTCCAACTATGGCTACACCTTC. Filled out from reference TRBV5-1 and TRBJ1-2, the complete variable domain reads KAGVTQTPRYLIKTRGQQVTLSCSPISGHRSVSWYQQTPGQGLQFLFEYFSETQRNKGNFPGRFSGRQFSNSRSEMNVSTLELGDSALYLCASSAGTGSNYGYTFGSGTRLTVV.